A single sample is the source of the 27 T cell receptor beta chains below, sequenced in a study of cytomegalovirus exposure and HLA in healthy donors. The repertoire was sequenced with immunoSEQ multiplex PCR; TCRdb's copy has only in-frame clones and lacks some. The table has some 170,000 clones, about 89% seen once. Material: PBMCs. The source of these receptors is a young man in good health and CMV-seropositive.

The V and J genes are TRBV7-9 and TRBJ1-1, with TRBD1 identical over 7 bases. From germline, CDR1 is SEHNR and CDR2 FQNEAQ (reference sequence). The V and J ends lost 11 bases and 4 bases, in that order; junction bases with no gene match: 7. The CDR3 loop spans 12 amino acids. The CDR3 DNA follows: TGTGCCGCTGACAGGGACCCCACTGAAGCTTTCTTT. Protein product: CAADRDPTEAFF.

This rearrangement joins TRBV13 to TRBJ2-1, with 7 bases matching TRBD2. This CDR3 comprises 15 residues. CDR1 and CDR2 from the germline V gene are PRHDT and FYEKMQ (reference sequence). With V trimmed by 4 bases and J by 4 bases, 7 bases remained unmatched. The CDR3 coding sequence is TGTGCCAGCAGCTCAGGGACTACCCCTTACAATGAGCAGTTCTTC. It specifies CASSSGTTPYNEQFF.

This clone was seen only once. The chain couples TRBV5-5 to TRBJ2-5; 9 nucleotides match TRBD2. V lost 4 bases and J lost 5; bases outside the gene matches: 3. Germline values: CDR1 SGHKS, CDR2 YYEKEE (reference sequence). The CDR3 is made up of 13 amino acids. The CDR3 DNA is TGTGCCAGCAGCCCTAGCGGGATCGAGACCCAGTACTTC. This gives the protein CASSPSGIETQYF.

The gene calls are TRBV13 and TRBJ1-2, with D tentatively TRBD1 (6 bases). The CDR3 extends over 14 amino acids. Per the germline V gene, CDR1 is PRHDT and CDR2 is FYEKMQ (reference sequence). Trimming cost V 5 bases and J 7 bases, with 17 bases left between them. The CDR3 sequence is CASSTGTKLSGYTF. The CDR3 coding sequence is TGTGCCAGCAGCACCGGGACAAAGTTGAGTGGCTACACCTTC.

In nucleotides, the CDR3 is TGTGCCAGCAGCTTAGCGCAACAGGGGGCTGGAAACACCATATATTTT. Translating gives CASSLAQQGAGNTIYF. This chain joins TRBV7-9 and TRBJ1-3; TRBD1 matches at 8 bases. The CDR3 is 16 amino acids. In germline, CDR1 is SEHNR, CDR2 FQNEAQ (reference sequence). V shed 0 bases, J shed 2 bases, and the junction held 3 bases outside the gene matches.

This clone has just a few counts. The chain combines TRBV2 with TRBJ1-5; the match to TRBD1 covers 9 bases. The CDR3 covers 15 residues. Trimming at V came to 6 bases and at J to 0 bases, leaving 3 bases not matched to a gene. Looked up from germline, CDR1 is SNHLY and CDR2 is FYNNEI. Here the CDR3 reads CASRQGAHSNQPQHF. The CDR3 region has the DNA TGTGCCAGCAGACAGGGGGCCCATAGCAATCAGCCCCAGCATTTT.

J is TRBJ2-7 and V is TRBV18, with TRBD1 matching over 7 bases. CDR3 length: 12 amino acids. After removal of 6 bases from V and 5 bases from J, the junction contained 4 bases not matched to a gene. Germline assignment: CDR1 KGHSH and CDR2 LQKENI. The DNA for the CDR3 is TGTGCCAGCTCCAGGGGGACCAACGAGCAGTACTTC. Protein product: CASSRGTNEQYF.

This clone has just one count. The chain carries TRBV6-1 and TRBJ2-7; 7 bases map to TRBD1. Germline V gives CDR1 MNHNS, CDR2 SASEGT. This CDR3 comprises 12 residues. V shed 6 bases and J 5 bases; nucleotides not matched to a gene: 4. The CDR3 DNA follows: TGTGCCAGCAGGGGTGACAGGGACGAGCAGTACTTC. This translates into CASRGDRDEQYF.

V is TRBV7-2 and J is TRBJ2-5, with 7 positions matching TRBD2. From germline, CDR1 is SGHTA and CDR2 FQGNSA. Trimming removed 1 base from V and 1 base from J; junction bases left unmatched: 3. The CDR3 is 15 residues long. This chain's CDR3 is CASSLGLASQETQYF. The CDR3 DNA sequence: TGTGCCAGCAGCTTAGGACTAGCCTCCCAAGAGACCCAGTACTTC. The full variable domain, its missing parts supplied by reference TRBV7-2 and TRBJ2-5, is GAGVSQSPSNKVTEKGKDVELRCDPISGHTALYWYRQSLGQGLEFLIYFQGNSAPDKSGLPSDRFSAERTGGSVSTLTIQRTQQEDSAVYLCASSLGLASQETQYFGPGTRLLVL.

In nucleotides, the CDR3 is TGCAGCGCCGGACAGGGGGACTTGGACGAGCAGTACTTC. Its translation: CSAGQGDLDEQYF. This rearrangement joins TRBV29-1 to TRBJ2-7; the match to TRBD1 covers 10 bases. Germline loops: CDR1 SQVTM, CDR2 ANQGSEA. The J segment lost 5 bases and the V segment lost 7 bases, leaving 8 bases of the junction unmatched. The CDR3 loop spans 13 amino acids.

This clone showed up just a few times. V gene TRBV6-6 combines with J gene TRBJ2-7; 8 bases are shared with TRBD2. The CDR3 is 15 residues long. Looked up from germline, CDR1 is MNHNY and CDR2 is SVGAGI (reference sequence). J lost 0 bases, V lost 6 bases, and 7 bases had no gene match. The chain's CDR3 is CASSKRGRTSYEQYF. In DNA form, the CDR3 reads TGTGCCAGCAGCAAGCGCGGGAGGACCTCCTACGAGCAGTACTTC.

The J gene is TRBJ2-5, the V gene TRBV27, with 7 bases that match TRBD2. V was pared by 8 bases and J by 2 bases, with 11 bases of the junction left unmatched. CDR3 length equals 15 residues. Per the germline V gene, CDR1 is MNHEY and CDR2 is SMNVEV (reference sequence). This CDR3 is CASPQPQGGQETQYF. The CDR3 DNA follows: TGTGCCAGCCCCCAGCCCCAGGGAGGGCAAGAGACCCAGTACTTC.

This clone was counted only a few times. This sequence joins TRBV10-3 and TRBJ2-7; the match to TRBD1 covers 9 bases. The CDR3 runs 15 residues. J lost 7 bases, V lost 5 bases, and 12 bases had no gene match. Germline V lookup: CDR1 ENHRY, CDR2 SYGVKD. The DNA for the CDR3 is TGTGCCATCAGTCCCGGGACAGGGTTTATGCGAGAGCAGTACTTC. Its translation: CAISPGTGFMREQYF.

The V and J genes are TRBV27 and TRBJ1-4; D unresolved. V lost 6 bases and J 8 bases, leaving 13 bases between the germline ends. The CDR3 length is 13 residues. Germline assignment: CDR1 MNHEY and CDR2 SMNVEV (reference sequence). DNA of the CDR3: TGTGCCAGCAGACCCGGTGGGAGGGAAAAACTGTTTTTT. It is translated as CASRPGGREKLFF.

V gene TRBV6-1 combines with J gene TRBJ2-7; TRBD1 matches 11 bases. CDR1 and CDR2 from the germline V gene are MNHNS and SASEGT. This CDR3 contains 15 residues. J gave up 2 bases and V 4 bases, and 4 bases lay outside the gene matches. The DNA of the CDR3 is TGTGCCAGCAGTGCCCGGGACAGGGGGGCCTACGAGCAGTACTTC. Translation: CASSARDRGAYEQYF.

V usage is TRBV6-6 and J usage is TRBJ2-7; 7 nucleotides align to TRBD1. This CDR3 spans 12 amino acids. Per the germline V gene, CDR1 is MNHNY and CDR2 is SVGAGI (reference sequence). V was pared by 2 bases and J by 10 bases, with 5 bases of the junction left unmatched. CDR3 loop: CASSYATGFQYF. DNA for the CDR3: TGTGCCAGCAGTTACGCGACAGGGTTCCAGTACTTC.

V usage is TRBV28 and J usage is TRBJ1-2; D unclear. The V and J ends lost 8 bases and 1 base respectively, with 11 bases between them. CDR1 and CDR2 (germline): MDHEN, SYDVKM. The length of the CDR3 is 13 residues. The CDR3 nucleotides read TGTGCCAGCGCCCCTACAGATAACTATGGCTACACCTTC. It specifies CASAPTDNYGYTF.

The rearrangement links TRBV13 to TRBJ1-5, with D maybe TRBD1 (5 bases). From germline, CDR1 is PRHDT and CDR2 FYEKMQ (reference sequence). This CDR3 comprises 14 residues. Trimming pared 4 bases from V and 1 base from J, leaving 8 bases between. The CDR3 spells CASSSRQSNQPQHF. The CDR3 DNA is TGTGCCAGCAGCTCAAGACAGAGCAATCAGCCCCAGCATTTT.

This clone was detected only once. The chain recombines TRBV7-8 with TRBJ2-3; 10 bases map to TRBD2. The V gene end was trimmed by 5 bases and the J gene end by 5 bases; junction bases not matched to a gene: 13. The CDR3 has 17 residues. Germline CDR1 and CDR2: SGHVS and FQNEAQ. The CDR3 region is CASSPSGASGSGDTQYF. The CDR3 DNA sequence: TGTGCCAGCAGCCCCAGTGGGGCTAGCGGGAGTGGAGATACGCAGTATTTT. The full variable domain, with the rest looked up from reference TRBV7-8 and TRBJ2-3, is GAGVSQSPRYKVAKRGQDVALRCDPISGHVSLFWYQQALGQGPEFLTYFQNEAQLDKSGLPSDRFFAERPEGSVSTLKIQRTQQEDSAVYLCASSPSGASGSGDTQYFGPGTRLTVL.

This clone was seen only a few times. The chain links TRBV11-2 to TRBJ2-5, with D tentatively TRBD1 (5 bases). V was shortened by 4 bases and J by 1 base, with 16 bases between the two germline ends. The CDR3 is made up of 16 amino acids. The germline V gene encodes CDR1 SGHAT and CDR2 FQNNGV. The CDR3 DNA sequence: TGTGCCAGCAGCTCGCCAAAGGGCAGGGCCCAAGAGACCCAGTACTTC. Translating it yields CASSSPKGRAQETQYF. The full variable domain, in which reference TRBV11-2 and TRBJ2-5 provide the parts outside the CDR3, is EAGVAQSPRYKIIEKRQSVAFWCNPISGHATLYWYQQILGQGPKLLIQFQNNGVVDDSQLPKDRFSAERLKGVDSTLKIQPAKLEDSAVYLCASSSPKGRAQETQYFGPGTRLLVL.

The rearrangement joins TRBV14 to TRBJ1-2, with D possibly being TRBD1 (5 bases). V lost 4 bases, J lost 4 bases, and 13 bases lay in between. The CDR3 sequence is 14 residues long. The V gene's germline CDR1 is SGHDN and CDR2 FVKESK. CDR3 amino acids: CASSPQAHLYGYTF. In nucleotides, the CDR3 is TGTGCCAGCAGCCCACAGGCACACCTCTATGGCTACACCTTC.

The chain is built from TRBV15 and TRBJ2-3, with D possibly matching TRBD1 (6 bases). CDR3 length: 14 amino acids. Germline CDR1 is LNHNV and CDR2 is YYDKDF (reference sequence). The V end was cut by 5 bases, the J end by 5 bases, with 14 bases between. The CDR3 sequence is CATSFRRDIDTQYF. The DNA of the CDR3 is TGTGCCACCAGCTTCCGCCGGGACATAGATACGCAGTATTTT.

The chain couples TRBV19 to TRBJ2-7; 8 bases are a match to TRBD2. The CDR3 runs to 15 residues. The J segment lost 3 bases and the V segment lost 0 bases, leaving 4 bases of the junction unmatched. The germline V gene encodes CDR1 LNHDA and CDR2 SQIVND (reference sequence). CDR3 DNA sequence: TGTGCCAGTAGTATAGATACTAGCGGATACTACGAGCAGTACTTC. Amino acid sequence: CASSIDTSGYYEQYF.

This sequence joins TRBV27 and TRBJ1-5, with 8 positions matching TRBD1. Germline V gives CDR1 MNHEY, CDR2 SMNVEV (reference sequence). Trimming took 8 bases from V and 4 from J; bases not matched to a gene: 7. The CDR3 consists of 14 residues. CDR3 amino acids: CASGLQGVNQPQHF. CDR3 bases: TGTGCCAGCGGACTACAGGGGGTGAATCAGCCCCAGCATTTT.

A remark on this clone: Sequence at one end of the junction differs from germline and may be a read error. This chain uses TRBV18 with TRBJ2-7; the D is unclear. CDR3 size: 16 residues. Germline V gene sequence: CDR1 KGHSH, CDR2 LQKENI. CDR3 region: CASSSPAYAPPYEQYF. CDR3 bases: TGTGCCAGCTCATCACCAGCGTACGCCCCGCCCTACGAGCAGTACTTC.

V usage is TRBV15 and J usage is TRBJ2-7; tentative D call: TRBD2 (5 bases). The CDR3 runs to 16 residues. The V and J ends lost 0 bases and 1 base respectively, with 13 bases between them. CDR1 LNHNV and CDR2 YYDKDF come from the germline V gene (reference sequence). CDR3 in amino acids: CATSRDLTRTSYEQYF. The CDR3 region has the DNA TGTGCCACCAGCAGAGATCTAACTAGGACTTCCTACGAGCAGTACTTC.

This clone was seen a handful of times. The V gene is TRBV9, the J gene TRBJ1-1, with D possibly matching TRBD1 (6 bases). V was clipped by 0 bases and J by 3 bases, with 12 bases between them. This CDR3 region has 15 residues. Germline assignment: CDR1 SGDLS and CDR2 YYNGEE. Written as DNA, the CDR3 is TGTGCCAGCAGCGTAGGGGGGACATCCGACACTGAAGCTTTCTTT. Its protein product is CASSVGGTSDTEAFF.